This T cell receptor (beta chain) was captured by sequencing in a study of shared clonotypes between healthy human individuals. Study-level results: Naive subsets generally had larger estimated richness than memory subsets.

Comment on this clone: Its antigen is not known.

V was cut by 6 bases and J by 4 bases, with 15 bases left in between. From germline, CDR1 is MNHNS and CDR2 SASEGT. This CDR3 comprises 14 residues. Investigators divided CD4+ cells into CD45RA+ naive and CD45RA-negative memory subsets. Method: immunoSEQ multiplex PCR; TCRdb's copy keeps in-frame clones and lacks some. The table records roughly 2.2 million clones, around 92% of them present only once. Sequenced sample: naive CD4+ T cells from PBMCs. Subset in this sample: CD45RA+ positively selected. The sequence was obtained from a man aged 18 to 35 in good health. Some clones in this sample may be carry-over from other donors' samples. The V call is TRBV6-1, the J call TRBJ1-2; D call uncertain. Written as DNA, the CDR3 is TGTGCCAGCAGCCAACGACGGGAGAGCTATGGCTACACCTTC. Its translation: CASSQRRESYGYTF.